This TCR beta chain was sequenced for a study of a mutant IDH1 vaccine in newly diagnosed glioma. Remarks on this clone: Its antigen is as yet unknown.

The time point was: week 35, safety follow-up. Every vaccination contained 300 ug of the mutant IDH1 20-mer peptide and was paired with topical imiquimod. Assay used: immunoSEQ multiplex PCR; TCRdb lists only in-frame clones, some missing. The sample lists about 68,000 clones, approximately 88% seen once, with about an eighth in the top ten. V gave up 6 bases and J gave up 4 bases, with 4 bases separating them. There are 11 residues in the CDR3. Germline values: CDR1 MDHEN, CDR2 SYDVKM. The clonotype originates from a man between 18 and 35 years old with glioma. The J gene is TRBJ1-5, the V gene TRBV28; D ambiguous. The specimen was PBMCs, collected from a glioma patient whose treatment included an IDH1 peptide vaccine. In DNA form, the CDR3 reads TGTGCCAGCAGCGCGAATCAGCCCCAGCATTTT. Its translation is CASSANQPQHF.